Presented here are 17 T cell receptor beta chains from one specimen sequenced in a study of human T cells and chemical hapten exposure. Time point indicated: patch test 2, 6 weeks after DPC sensitization. Treatment: therapeutic diphenylcyclopropenone sensitization with weekly scalp DPC. TCRdb reanalysed the RACE reads using MiXCR and keeps one entry per CDR3 protein. The sample contains hundreds of thousands of distinct CDR3 sequences, about 6% of which appear only once. This sample comprised whole blood, obtained in connection with sensitization to the hapten diphenylcyclopropenone (DPC). Receptors originate from a woman aged 18 to 35 with alopecia areata. Some clones in this sample may be carry-over from other donors' samples.

Many counts were recorded for this clonotype. V and J are TRBV6-2 or TRBV6-3 and TRBJ2-2, with 8 bases lining up with TRBD1. The germline V gene encodes CDR1 MNHEY and CDR2 SVGEGT. V was pared by 7 bases and J by 6 bases, with 10 bases of the junction left unmatched. The CDR3 loop spans 15 amino acids. The CDR3 coding sequence is TGTGCCAGCACCAAGAGGACAGGGAAATCCGGGGAGCTGTTTTTT. As protein: CASTKRTGKSGELFF.

The sample holds a few counts of this clonotype. The J gene is TRBJ2-2, the V gene TRBV6-5; possibly TRBD1 for D (5 bases). This CDR3 is built from 14 residues. The V gene lost 8 bases and the J gene lost 1 base, with 11 bases spanning the gap. CDR1 is MNHEY and CDR2 is SVGAGI in the germline V gene. The CDR3 region is CASRKGLNTGELFF. CDR3 sequence (DNA): TGTGCCAGCCGGAAGGGGCTGAACACCGGGGAGCTGTTTTTT.

The table lists this clonotype with a few counts. The CDR3 loop reads CASSQDLGGYEQYF. The CDR3 DNA reads TGTGCCAGCAGCCAAGATCTTGGCGGGTACGAGCAGTACTTC. The chain is built from TRBV4-2 and TRBJ2-7; TRBD2 might be the D (5 bases). The V gene lost 0 bases and the J gene lost 4 bases, with 10 bases spanning the gap. The CDR3 length is 14 residues. CDR1 and CDR2 (germline): LGHNA, YNFKEQ.

This clonotype was counted ten times or more. The V call is TRBV6-2 or TRBV6-3, the J call TRBJ2-1, with TRBD1 matching over 7 bases. V was clipped by 2 bases and J by 8 bases; unmatched bases: 6. Germline V gene lookup returns CDR1 MNHEY and CDR2 SVGEGT. The CDR3 spans 14 residues. The CDR3 spells CASSYRGRTDEQFF. For the CDR3, the DNA is TGTGCCAGCAGTTACAGGGGGCGCACGGATGAGCAGTTCTTC.

The V and J genes are TRBV5-1 and TRBJ2-7; no firm D call. CDR3 length equals 13 residues. V lost 0 bases and J lost 6, with 10 bases in between. The V gene's germline CDR1 is SGHRS and CDR2 YFSETQ. Here the CDR3 reads CASSLEGESEQYF. As DNA, the CDR3 is TGCGCCAGCAGCTTGGAAGGCGAATCCGAGCAGTACTTC.

This clonotype was counted only a few times. V is TRBV7-2 and J is TRBJ1-1; 9 bases align to TRBD1. V gave up 1 base and J gave up 11 bases; unmatched junction bases: 11. The CDR3 consists of 15 residues. Germline lookup yields CDR1 SGHTA and CDR2 FQGNSA. The CDR3 DNA sequence: TGTGCCAGCAGCTTAGAGCTCCGACAGGGGGGGGTTGCTTTCTTT. Protein: CASSLELRQGGVAFF.

The chain joins TRBV12-5 to TRBJ1-1; D is undetermined. This CDR3 has 15 residues. Germline values: CDR1 LGHNT, CDR2 FRNRAP. V gave up 0 bases and J gave up 5 bases, with 13 bases separating them. CDR3 region: CASGLVAGGRTEAFF. DNA for the CDR3: TGTGCTAGTGGTTTGGTAGCCGGAGGTCGGACTGAAGCTTTCTTT.

This chain uses TRBV7-9 with TRBJ1-1; D is unresolved. V dropped 4 bases and J dropped 11 bases, with 14 bases sitting between them. CDR1 and CDR2 (germline): SEHNR, FQNEAQ (reference sequence). This CDR3 contains 12 residues. CDR3 sequence (DNA): TGTGCCAGCAGCTCCATACAGCAAACCGCTTTCTTT. It is translated as CASSSIQQTAFF.

This clonotype was observed a few times. This sequence joins TRBV4-2 and TRBJ1-1; tentatively, D is TRBD1 (5 bases). Germline CDR1 reads LGHNA; CDR2 reads YNFKEQ. V was clipped by 5 bases and J by 4 bases, with 14 bases between them. The CDR3 contains 14 residues. DNA for the CDR3: TGTGCCAGCAGCGAAGGGGTCTGGGGCACTGAAGCTTTCTTT. Translating it yields CASSEGVWGTEAFF.

The genes are TRBV20-1 and TRBJ2-7; no clear D gene. Germline V gives CDR1 DFQATT, CDR2 SNEGSKA (reference sequence). V gave up 1 base and J gave up 6 bases, with 16 bases separating them. The CDR3 has 14 residues. CDR3 nucleotide sequence: TGCAGTGCTAGAGGGACGAGTTTAGTTACCGAGCAGTACTTC. Its protein is CSARGTSLVTEQYF.

This clonotype has a count of ten or more. The V call is TRBV7-8, the J call TRBJ1-1; 7 bases agree with TRBD1. Germline V gene data show CDR1 as SGHVS and CDR2 as FQNEAQ. The CDR3 is 13 amino acids. V was pared by 0 bases and J by 7 bases, with 2 bases of the junction left unmatched. The CDR3 DNA reads TGTGCCAGCAGCTTAGCGGGGACAGATGAAGCTTTCTTT. It is translated as CASSLAGTDEAFF.

In this sample, this clonotype turned up many times. The rearrangement joins TRBV4-2 to TRBJ2-1; tentatively, D is TRBD1 (6 bases). The germline gives CDR1 LGHNA, CDR2 YNFKEQ. The CDR3 runs 17 residues. V lost 4 bases and J lost 0, with 16 bases in between. As DNA, the CDR3 is TGTGCCAGCAGCCGGGGGCTGGAGGAAAACTCCTACAATGAGCAGTTCTTC. Protein sequence: CASSRGLEENSYNEQFF.

The CDR3 protein is CASSTPDFLGDTQYF. CDR3 DNA sequence: TGTGCCAGCAGTACGCCGGACTTTCTGGGGGATACGCAGTATTTT. The chain joins TRBV6-5 to TRBJ2-3; possibly TRBD2 for D (5 bases). V gave up 5 bases and J gave up 6 bases, with 18 bases separating them. The CDR3 runs to 15 residues. Germline assignment: CDR1 MNHEY and CDR2 SVGAGI.

The chain combines TRBV12-3 or TRBV12-4 with TRBJ2-1; tentative D call: TRBD2 (6 bases). V was pared by 5 bases and J by 4 bases, with 12 bases between. The CDR3 covers 14 residues. The CDR3 region has the DNA TGTGCCAGCAGTCCCCTCGGGGGTTACAATGAGCAGTTCTTC. This sequence encodes CASSPLGGYNEQFF.

This sequence joins TRBV27 and TRBJ2-4, with TRBD1 identical over 7 bases. Germline V gives CDR1 MNHEY, CDR2 SMNVEV (reference sequence). The CDR3 covers 16 residues. V was pared by 4 bases and J by 0 bases, with 6 bases of the junction left unmatched. CDR3: CASSSRGTVAKNIQYF. The CDR3 nucleotides read TGTGCCAGCAGTTCCCGTGGGACAGTAGCCAAAAACATTCAGTACTTC.

This clonotype was seen more than once but under ten times. The chain is built from TRBV13 and TRBJ2-7; D is perhaps TRBD1 (6 bases). V dropped 7 bases and J dropped 0 bases, with 13 bases sitting between them. The CDR3 has 14 amino acids. Germline assignment: CDR1 PRHDT and CDR2 FYEKMQ (reference sequence). CDR3 amino acids: CASTPRTDSYEQYF. CDR3 in DNA: TGTGCCAGCACCCCCCGGACAGACTCCTACGAGCAGTACTTC.

This clonotype was observed many times. V gene TRBV18 combines with J gene TRBJ1-3, with 7 bases aligning to TRBD1. The CDR3 covers 13 residues. J lost 9 bases, V lost 8 bases, and 10 bases had no gene match. Germline CDR1 KGHSH, CDR2 LQKENI. The CDR3 region has the DNA TGTGCCAGCACCGGGACAGCTGAGGTCACCATATATTTT. This encodes CASTGTAEVTIYF.